This T cell receptor beta chain was identified during a study of T cells after yellow fever vaccination. Study-wide context: Preparation used SMART-Seq v4 Ultra Low Input for the low-cell-number fractions.

CDR1 LGHNA and CDR2 YSLEER come from the germline V gene. The CDR3 totals 17 residues. With 0 bases removed from V and 2 bases from J, the gap between germline ends came to 15 bases. 5'RACE template switching produced TCR cDNA carrying a universal primer site and UMIs. TCRdb recomputed calls from the 5' RACE reads with MiXCR, one row per CDR3 protein. Of 300,000 to 400,000 distinct CDR3 sequences listed, approximately 9% are singletons. The sequenced sample was PBMCs, obtained on the day of the first yellow fever vaccination. The chain has TRBV4-3 and TRBJ2-3; D is ambiguous. The source is a young man who received the YFV17D yellow fever vaccine. CDR3 loop: CASSQDRFLVLTDTQYF. In nucleotides, the CDR3 is TGCGCCAGCAGCCAAGATAGGTTTCTAGTCCTCACAGATACGCAGTATTTT.